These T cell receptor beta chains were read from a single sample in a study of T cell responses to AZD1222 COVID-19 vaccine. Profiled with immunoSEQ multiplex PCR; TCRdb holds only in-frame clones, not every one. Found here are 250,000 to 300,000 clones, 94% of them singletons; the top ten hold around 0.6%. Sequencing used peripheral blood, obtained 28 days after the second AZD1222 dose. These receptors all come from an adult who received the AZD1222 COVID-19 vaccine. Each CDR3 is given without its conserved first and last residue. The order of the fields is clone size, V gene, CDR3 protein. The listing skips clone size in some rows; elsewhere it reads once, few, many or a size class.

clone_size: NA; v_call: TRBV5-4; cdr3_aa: ASRPTGDPYNEQF
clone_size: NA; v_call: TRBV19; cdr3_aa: ASSSREATSSYNEQF
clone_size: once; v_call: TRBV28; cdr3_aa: ASSSRHRPVKAF
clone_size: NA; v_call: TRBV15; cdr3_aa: ATSRDRISGANVLT
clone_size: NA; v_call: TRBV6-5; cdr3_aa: ASPGTGKDEAF
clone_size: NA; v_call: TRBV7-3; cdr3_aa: ASSLRLAGAYNEQF
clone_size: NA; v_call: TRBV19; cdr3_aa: ASSMVRDSPLH
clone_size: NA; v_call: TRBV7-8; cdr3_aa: ASSFATEAF
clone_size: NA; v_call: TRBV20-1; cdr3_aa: SASRPSAHRYEKLF
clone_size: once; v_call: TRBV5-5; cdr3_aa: ASSPGSSYEQY
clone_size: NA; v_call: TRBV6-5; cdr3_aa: ASSKQVGTDTQY
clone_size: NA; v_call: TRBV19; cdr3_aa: ASSPTGGIYNEQF
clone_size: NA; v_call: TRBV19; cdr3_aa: ASSRPVSTDTQY
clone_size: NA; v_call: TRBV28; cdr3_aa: ASSSPGNEQY
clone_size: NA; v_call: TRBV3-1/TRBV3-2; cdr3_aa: ASSQTRGYGYT
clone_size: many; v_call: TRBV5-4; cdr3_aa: ASSWVTTSGDEQY